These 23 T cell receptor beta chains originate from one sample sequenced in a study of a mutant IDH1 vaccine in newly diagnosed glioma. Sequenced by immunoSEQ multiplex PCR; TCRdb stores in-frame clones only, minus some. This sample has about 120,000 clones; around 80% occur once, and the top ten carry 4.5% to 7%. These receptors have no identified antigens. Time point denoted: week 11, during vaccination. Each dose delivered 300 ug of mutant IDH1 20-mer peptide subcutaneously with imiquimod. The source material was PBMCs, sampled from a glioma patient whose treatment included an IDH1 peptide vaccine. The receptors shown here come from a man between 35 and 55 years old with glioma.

CDR3 amino acids: CASSLLGKSEKLFF. As DNA, the CDR3 is TGTGCCAGCAGCTTATTAGGGAAATCCGAAAAACTGTTTTTT. V is TRBV5-5 and J is TRBJ1-4; no clear D gene. The V and J ends lost 2 bases and 8 bases respectively, with 13 bases between them. Germline CDR1 SGHKS, CDR2 YYEKEE (reference sequence). The CDR3 contains 14 residues.

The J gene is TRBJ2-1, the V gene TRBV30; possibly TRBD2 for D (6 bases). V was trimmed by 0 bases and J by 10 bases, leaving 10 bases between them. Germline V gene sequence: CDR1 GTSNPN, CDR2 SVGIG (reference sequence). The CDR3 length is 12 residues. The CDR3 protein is CAWSVGAGEQFF. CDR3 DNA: TGTGCCTGGAGTGTAGGTGCGGGGGAGCAGTTCTTC.

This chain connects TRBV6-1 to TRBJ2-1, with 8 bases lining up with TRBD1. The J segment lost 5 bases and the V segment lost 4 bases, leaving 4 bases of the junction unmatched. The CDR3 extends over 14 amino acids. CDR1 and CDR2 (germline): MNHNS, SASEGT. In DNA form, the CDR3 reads TGTGCCAGCAGTGGACAGGGGATGGACAATGAGCAGTTCTTC. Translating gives CASSGQGMDNEQFF.

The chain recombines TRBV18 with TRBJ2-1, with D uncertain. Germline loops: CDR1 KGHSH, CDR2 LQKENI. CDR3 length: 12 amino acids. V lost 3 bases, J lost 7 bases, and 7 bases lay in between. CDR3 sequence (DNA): TGTGCCAGCTCACCGGAGTATAATGAGCAGTTCTTC. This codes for CASSPEYNEQFF.

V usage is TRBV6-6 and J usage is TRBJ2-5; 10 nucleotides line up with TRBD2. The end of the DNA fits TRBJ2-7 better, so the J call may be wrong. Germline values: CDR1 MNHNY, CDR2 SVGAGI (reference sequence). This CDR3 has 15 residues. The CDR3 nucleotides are TGTGCCAGCAGCCTTAGCGGGAGGCCGCCCGACGAGCAGTACTTC. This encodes CASSLSGRPPDEQYF.

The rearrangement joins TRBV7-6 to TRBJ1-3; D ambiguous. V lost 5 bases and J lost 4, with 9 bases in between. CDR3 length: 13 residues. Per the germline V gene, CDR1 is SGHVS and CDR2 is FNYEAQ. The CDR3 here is CASSLDPGNTIYF. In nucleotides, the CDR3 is TGTGCCAGCAGCCTAGATCCGGGAAACACCATATATTTT.

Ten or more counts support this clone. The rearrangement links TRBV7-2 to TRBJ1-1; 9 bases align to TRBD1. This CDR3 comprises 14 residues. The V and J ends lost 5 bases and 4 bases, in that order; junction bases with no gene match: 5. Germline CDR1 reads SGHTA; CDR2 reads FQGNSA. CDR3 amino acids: CASSPVTGGTEAFF. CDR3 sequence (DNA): TGTGCCAGCAGCCCGGTGACAGGGGGCACTGAAGCTTTCTTT.

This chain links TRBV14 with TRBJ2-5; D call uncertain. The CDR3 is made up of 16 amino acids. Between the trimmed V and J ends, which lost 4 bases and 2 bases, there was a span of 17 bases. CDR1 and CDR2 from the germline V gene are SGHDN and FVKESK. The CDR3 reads CASSPSGLPTQETQYF. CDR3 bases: TGTGCCAGCAGCCCCAGTGGGCTACCCACTCAAGAGACCCAGTACTTC.

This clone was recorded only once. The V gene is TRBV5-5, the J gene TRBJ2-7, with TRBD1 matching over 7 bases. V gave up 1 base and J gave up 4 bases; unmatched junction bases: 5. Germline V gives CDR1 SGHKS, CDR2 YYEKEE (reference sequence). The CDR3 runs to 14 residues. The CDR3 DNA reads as TGTGCCAGCAGCTTGCCAGGGGGAATTTACGAGCAGTACTTC. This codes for CASSLPGGIYEQYF.

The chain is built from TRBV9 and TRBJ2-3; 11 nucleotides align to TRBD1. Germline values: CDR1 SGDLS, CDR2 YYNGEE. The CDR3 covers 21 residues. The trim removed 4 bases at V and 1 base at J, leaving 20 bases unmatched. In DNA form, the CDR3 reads TGTGCCAGCAGCCCCTACCTTGGAGGACAGGGGGCGCTCACCCGCACAGATACGCAGTATTTT. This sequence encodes CASSPYLGGQGALTRTDTQYF.

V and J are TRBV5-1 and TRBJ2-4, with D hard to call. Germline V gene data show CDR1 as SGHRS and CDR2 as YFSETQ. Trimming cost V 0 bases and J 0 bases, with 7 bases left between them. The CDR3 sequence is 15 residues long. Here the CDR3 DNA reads TGCGCCAGCAGCTTGGGGGCAGGAGCCAAAAACATTCAGTACTTC. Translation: CASSLGAGAKNIQYF.

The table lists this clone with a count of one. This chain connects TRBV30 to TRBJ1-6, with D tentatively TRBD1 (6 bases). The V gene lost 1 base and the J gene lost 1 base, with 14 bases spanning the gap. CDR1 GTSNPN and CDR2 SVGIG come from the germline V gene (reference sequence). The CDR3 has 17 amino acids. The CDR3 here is CAWSEFGGGSYNSPLHF. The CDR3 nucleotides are TGTGCCTGGAGTGAGTTTGGAGGGGGATCCTATAATTCACCCCTCCACTTT.

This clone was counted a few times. The CDR3 DNA sequence: TGTGCCAGCAGGGTGCGGTGGGGTCCCGAAGCTTTCTTT. The encoded protein is CASRVRWGPEAFF. The V and J genes are TRBV6-1 and TRBJ1-1, with D hard to call. The CDR3 consists of 13 residues. Trimming cost V 6 bases and J 8 bases, with 16 bases left between them. CDR1 is MNHNS, CDR2 SASEGT, per germline.

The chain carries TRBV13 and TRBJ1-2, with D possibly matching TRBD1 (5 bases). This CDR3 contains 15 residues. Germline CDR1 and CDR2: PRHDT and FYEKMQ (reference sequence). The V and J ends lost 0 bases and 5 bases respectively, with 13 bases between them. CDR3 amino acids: CASSLGARRGYGYTF. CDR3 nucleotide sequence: TGTGCCAGCAGCTTAGGGGCTCGGCGGGGGTATGGCTACACCTTC.

The CDR3 loop reads CASSLERDQPQHF. DNA of the CDR3: TGTGCCAGCAGCTTGGAACGCGATCAGCCCCAGCATTTT. The chain couples TRBV5-4 to TRBJ1-5; D is uncertain. Germline CDR1 reads SGHNT; CDR2 reads YYREEE (reference sequence). This CDR3 has 13 residues. Deletions cut 0 bases from V and 5 bases from J, with 6 bases between.

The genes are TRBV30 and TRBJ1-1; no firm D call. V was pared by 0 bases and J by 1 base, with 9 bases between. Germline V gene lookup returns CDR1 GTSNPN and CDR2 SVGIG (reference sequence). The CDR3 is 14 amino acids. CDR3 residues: CAWSVPWGNTEAFF. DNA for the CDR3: TGTGCCTGGAGTGTACCGTGGGGGAACACTGAAGCTTTCTTT.

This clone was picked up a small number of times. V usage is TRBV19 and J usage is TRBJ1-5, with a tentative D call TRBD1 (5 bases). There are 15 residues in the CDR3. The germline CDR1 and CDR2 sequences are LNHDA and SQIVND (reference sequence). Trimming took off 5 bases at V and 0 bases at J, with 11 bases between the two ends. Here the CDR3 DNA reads TGTGCCAGTAGTGTGGACATCTATAGCAATCAGCCCCAGCATTTT. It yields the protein CASSVDIYSNQPQHF.

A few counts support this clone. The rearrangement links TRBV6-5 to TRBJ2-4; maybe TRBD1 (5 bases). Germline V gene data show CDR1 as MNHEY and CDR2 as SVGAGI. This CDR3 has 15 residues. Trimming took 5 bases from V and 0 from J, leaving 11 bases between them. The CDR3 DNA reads TGTGCCAGCAGTCAACAGGATCTAGCCAAAAACATTCAGTACTTC. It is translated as CASSQQDLAKNIQYF.

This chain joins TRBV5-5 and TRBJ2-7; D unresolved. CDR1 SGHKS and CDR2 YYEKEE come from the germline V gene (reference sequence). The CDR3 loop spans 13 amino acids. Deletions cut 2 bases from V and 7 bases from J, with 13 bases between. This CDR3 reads CASSFRPDGEQYF. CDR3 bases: TGTGCCAGCAGCTTCCGCCCTGATGGGGAGCAGTACTTC.

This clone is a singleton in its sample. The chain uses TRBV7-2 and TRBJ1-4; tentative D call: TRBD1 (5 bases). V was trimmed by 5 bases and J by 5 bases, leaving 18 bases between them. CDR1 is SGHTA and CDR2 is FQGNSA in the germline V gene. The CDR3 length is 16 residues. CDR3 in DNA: TGTGCCAGCAGCAGAAGCGCGGCAGGGCAGAATGAAAAACTGTTTTTT. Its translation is CASSRSAAGQNEKLFF.

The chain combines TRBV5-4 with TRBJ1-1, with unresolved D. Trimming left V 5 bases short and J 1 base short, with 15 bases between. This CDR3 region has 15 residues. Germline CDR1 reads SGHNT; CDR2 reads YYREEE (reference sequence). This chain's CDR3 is CASSLGFVGNTEAFF. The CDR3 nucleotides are TGTGCCAGCAGTCTAGGGTTTGTAGGGAACACTGAAGCTTTCTTT.

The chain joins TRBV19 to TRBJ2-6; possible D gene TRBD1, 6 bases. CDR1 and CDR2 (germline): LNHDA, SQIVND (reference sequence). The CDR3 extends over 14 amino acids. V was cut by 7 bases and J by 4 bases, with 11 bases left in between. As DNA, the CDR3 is TGTGCCAGTACCGCAGGGGCCGGGGCCAACGTCCTGACTTTC. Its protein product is CASTAGAGANVLTF.

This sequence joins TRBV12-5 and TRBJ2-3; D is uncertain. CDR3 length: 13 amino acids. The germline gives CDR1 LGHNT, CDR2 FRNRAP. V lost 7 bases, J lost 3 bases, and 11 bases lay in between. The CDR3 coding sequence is TGTGCTAGTGCCCCCGCCGGGACAGATACGCAGTATTTT. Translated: CASAPAGTDTQYF.